This T cell receptor beta chain was recorded in a study of blood T cell repertoires in COVID-19. Of note for this clone: At the DNA level, this CDR3 is encoded by other sequences in the same sample as well.

The age range of participants was 18 to 89 years, with residence in about 25 US areas. The CDR3 has 14 residues. Trimming removed 1 base from V and 5 bases from J; junction bases left unmatched: 0. In germline, CDR1 is LGHDT, CDR2 YNNKEL (reference sequence). Per the authors' pipeline: From reference gene primer amplification, estimates of nucleated cell counts were derived. Data came from immunoSEQ multiplex PCR; TCRdb stores just in-frame clones and leaves some out. D and trimming come from the DNA, and the V and J calls and clone size come from that table. The data contain about 250,000 clones, roughly 90% of them singletons.

The chain combines TRBV3-1 (or the pseudogene TRBV3-2) with TRBJ2-2; 8 bases match TRBD1. The sequencing input was PBMCs or T cells enriched from blood (not recorded which). This TCR came from a woman between 45 and 60 years old who had recovered from COVID-19. Here the CDR3 reads CASSQGQGTGELFF. Written as DNA, the CDR3 is TGTGCCAGCAGCCAAGGACAGGGGACCGGGGAGCTGTTTTTT.